The 23 T cell receptor beta chains in this list originate from one sample, sequenced in a study of CD8+ T cells in alopecia areata. The sequencing template was cDNA reverse transcribed from extracted RNA. Sequencing used immunoSEQ multiplex PCR; TCRdb keeps in-frame clones, though not all of them. The table has fewer than 200,000 clones, 50% to 70% seen once. The sample consisted of CD4+ T cells sorted from blood, taken at week 0. These receptor sequences come from a human donor with alopecia areata.

This clone was seen only once. In the same sample, other DNA sequences code for this CDR3. This chain uses TRBV30 with TRBJ2-7; the D gene is possibly TRBD2 (5 bases). This CDR3 has 11 residues. V was clipped by 5 bases and J by 2 bases, with 7 bases between them. CDR1 is GTSNPN, CDR2 SVGIG, per germline (reference sequence). Here the CDR3 reads CAWSGAYEQYF. CDR3 DNA sequence: TGTGCCTGGTCCGGGGCCTACGAGCAGTACTTC.

This clone was found many times. The rearrangement links TRBV15 to TRBJ2-5; 8 nucleotides align to TRBD2. The CDR3 length is 14 residues. J was trimmed by 5 bases and V by 4 bases; bases with no gene match: 6. Germline values: CDR1 LNHNV, CDR2 YYDKDF (reference sequence). The CDR3 DNA reads TGTGCCACCAGCACCCGGGGGGGTCCGGAGACCCAGTACTTC. The encoded protein is CATSTRGGPETQYF.

The chain couples TRBV2 to TRBJ2-7, with D possibly called TRBD1 or TRBD2 (5 bases each). The CDR3 length is 15 residues. CDR1 is SNHLY and CDR2 is FYNNEI in the germline V gene. Trimming pared 1 base from V and 3 bases from J, leaving 13 bases between. The CDR3 spells CASSEVRGGGYEQYF. For the CDR3, the DNA is TGTGCCAGCAGTGAAGTTAGGGGCGGAGGCTACGAGCAGTACTTC.

The chain links TRBV29-1 to TRBJ2-7, with D possibly matching TRBD1 (5 bases). V was pared by 6 bases and J by 0 bases, with 12 bases between. This CDR3 comprises 13 residues. Germline lookup yields CDR1 SQVTM and CDR2 ANQGSEA. As DNA, the CDR3 is TGCAGCGTAAAGCAGGGAATCTCCTACGAGCAGTACTTC. This sequence encodes CSVKQGISYEQYF.

This clone was seen a few times. The chain has TRBV21-1 and TRBJ1-1; the D call of TRBD1 is as the table states it, not checked on the DNA. TRBV21-1 is designated a pseudogene. This CDR3 contains 16 residues. CDR3 sequence (DNA): TGTGCCAGCAGCAAAGCGCAGGGCGTAAAAAACACTGAAGCTTTCTTT. Its protein product is CASSKAQGVKNTEAFF.

The V gene is TRBV29-1, the J gene TRBJ1-1; D remains ambiguous. V was cut by 7 bases and J by 0 bases, with 15 bases left in between. Germline CDR1 and CDR2: SQVTM and ANQGSEA. CDR3 size: 14 residues. As DNA, the CDR3 is TGCAGCGCCCAGACGGATAACATGAACACTGAAGCTTTCTTT. Protein sequence: CSAQTDNMNTEAFF.

This clone was counted only a few times. V is TRBV5-6 and J is TRBJ1-5; no reliable D call. V lost 0 bases, J lost 3 bases, and 7 bases lay in between. The CDR3 is made up of 14 amino acids. The germline V gene has CDR1 SGHDT and CDR2 YYEEEE. The CDR3 reads CASSLGGPNQPQHF. The CDR3 coding sequence is TGTGCCAGCAGCTTGGGAGGACCCAATCAGCCCCAGCATTTT.

This clone has just a few counts. The V and J genes are TRBV29-1 and TRBJ2-5; D gene ambiguous. V was trimmed by 7 bases and J by 5 bases, leaving 17 bases between them. CDR1 is SQVTM and CDR2 is ANQGSEA in the germline V gene. This CDR3 is built from 13 residues. The CDR3 DNA reads as TGCAGCGCCCGGGTCCGAGATAGCGAGACCCAGTACTTC. This encodes CSARVRDSETQYF.

This clone was seen only a few times. The chain uses TRBV5-4 and TRBJ1-5; possible D gene TRBD1, 5 bases. Germline loops: CDR1 SGHNT, CDR2 YYREEE (reference sequence). The germline V and J ends were trimmed by 4 bases and 5 bases, with 16 bases remaining between them. The CDR3 is made up of 15 amino acids. This chain's CDR3 is CASSQRQGDDQPQHF. CDR3 nucleotides: TGTGCCAGCAGCCAACGGCAGGGAGACGATCAGCCCCAGCATTTT.

The chain employs TRBV4-1 and TRBJ2-7; D remains unclear. Trimming pared 0 bases from V and 4 bases from J, leaving 13 bases between. The CDR3 has 15 amino acids. Germline CDR1 MGHRA, CDR2 YSYEKL. CDR3 sequence: CASSQDQRQKYEQYF. CDR3 in DNA: TGCGCCAGCAGCCAAGATCAACGTCAGAAATACGAGCAGTACTTC.

Concerning this clone itself: The sample has other DNA sequences that encode this CDR3 too. The chain links TRBV9 to TRBJ2-3; D uncertain. V dropped 0 bases and J dropped 6 bases, with 5 bases sitting between them. Germline CDR1 SGDLS, CDR2 YYNGEE. This CDR3 has 12 amino acids. CDR3 DNA sequence: TGTGCCAGCAGCGTAGGATCGGATACGCAGTATTTT. Its protein product is CASSVGSDTQYF. Combining the CDR3 with reference TRBV9 and TRBJ2-3 gives the whole variable domain DSGVTQTPKHLITATGQRVTLRCSPRSGDLSVYWYQQSLDQGLQFLIQYYNGEERAKGNILERFSAQQFPDLHSELNLSSLELGDSALYFCASSVGSDTQYFGPGTRLTVL.

This chain joins TRBV5-1 and TRBJ2-5; D unresolved. Trimming removed 3 bases at V and 3 bases at J, with 12 bases between. In germline, CDR1 is SGHRS, CDR2 YFSETQ. This CDR3 comprises 14 residues. The CDR3 DNA sequence: TGCGCCAGCAGCTCTGCCGACTGGGAAGAGACCCAGTACTTC. As protein: CASSSADWEETQYF.

In its sample, this clone was seen a few times. This sequence joins TRBV18 and TRBJ1-1; a possible D gene is TRBD1 (5 bases). The germline V and J ends were trimmed by 5 bases and 1 base, with 11 bases remaining between them. Germline V CDR1 and CDR2: KGHSH, LQKENI. The CDR3 consists of 14 residues. CDR3 nucleotide sequence: TGTGCCAGCTCAGAAGGGGAATCGAACACTGAAGCTTTCTTT. Protein: CASSEGESNTEAFF.

The rearrangement uses TRBV7-9 and TRBJ2-1, with D possibly being TRBD2 (6 bases). Germline V CDR1 and CDR2: SEHNR, FQNEAQ (reference sequence). The CDR3 runs 15 residues. The V and J ends lost 0 bases and 7 bases respectively, with 13 bases between them. The CDR3 region is CASSLALGRGNEQFF. CDR3 nucleotides: TGTGCCAGCAGCTTAGCGCTCGGGAGAGGTAATGAGCAGTTCTTC.

In DNA, the CDR3 is TGTGCCAGCAGCCAACTTCAGGGTAGCACAGATACGCAGTATTTT. Its translation: CASSQLQGSTDTQYF. The chain recombines TRBV4-2 with TRBJ2-3; maybe TRBD1 (5 bases). The CDR3 extends over 15 amino acids. Germline values: CDR1 LGHNA, CDR2 YNFKEQ. The V end was cut by 2 bases, the J end by 0 bases, with 9 bases between.

This chain's CDR3 is CAWTWTGVNQPQHF. CDR3 DNA: TGTGCCTGGACCTGGACAGGGGTGAATCAGCCCCAGCATTTT. The J gene is TRBJ1-5, the V gene TRBV30; 9 bases are a match to TRBD1. Germline assignment: CDR1 GTSNPN and CDR2 SVGIG (reference sequence). CDR3 length: 14 amino acids. With 4 bases clipped from V and 4 bases from J, the junction kept 5 bases outside the gene matches.

The chain has TRBV4-2 and TRBJ1-5; D not resolved. The CDR3 length is 15 residues. V was pared by 0 bases and J by 0 bases, with 6 bases between. Germline CDR1 reads LGHNA; CDR2 reads YNFKEQ. The DNA for the CDR3 is TGTGCCAGCAGCCAAGACAGGACTAGCAATCAGCCCCAGCATTTT. As protein: CASSQDRTSNQPQHF.

J is TRBJ2-2 and V is TRBV27; 9 bases align to TRBD1. The CDR3 is 15 amino acids. From germline, CDR1 is MNHEY and CDR2 SMNVEV (reference sequence). V lost 10 bases and J lost 1; bases outside the gene matches: 7. The CDR3 DNA reads TGTGCCAACCAACCGGGACAGGGGAACACCGGGGAGCTGTTTTTT. This codes for CANQPGQGNTGELFF.

The J gene is TRBJ2-5, the V gene TRBV2, with D perhaps given as TRBD1 or TRBD2 (6 bases each). The CDR3 consists of 13 residues. Trimming removed 7 bases at V and 0 bases at J, with 9 bases between. The V gene's germline CDR1 is SNHLY and CDR2 FYNNEI. The CDR3 nucleotides read TGTGCCAGCAATCGGGGGCACCAAGAGACCCAGTACTTC. It is translated as CASNRGHQETQYF.

V gene TRBV14 combines with J gene TRBJ1-1, with D unresolved. The CDR3 loop spans 14 amino acids. V lost 1 base, J lost 1 base, and 7 bases lay in between. CDR1 SGHDN and CDR2 FVKESK come from the germline V gene. The CDR3 sequence: CASSQGFANTEAFF. The CDR3 DNA is TGTGCCAGCAGCCAAGGTTTTGCGAACACTGAAGCTTTCTTT.

The chain combines TRBV27 with TRBJ2-7; 7 positions match TRBD1. There are 14 residues in the CDR3. The V gene end was trimmed by 4 bases and the J gene end by 3 bases; junction bases not matched to a gene: 6. Germline CDR1 and CDR2: MNHEY and SMNVEV (reference sequence). This chain's CDR3 is CASSSRDSSYEQYF. The CDR3 DNA reads as TGTGCCAGCAGTTCCCGGGACAGTAGCTACGAGCAGTACTTC.

The chain couples TRBV27 to TRBJ2-7; 11 bases are shared with TRBD1. There are 17 residues in the CDR3. The V gene end was trimmed by 1 base and the J gene end by 7 bases; junction bases not matched to a gene: 12. Germline V gene sequence: CDR1 MNHEY, CDR2 SMNVEV (reference sequence). CDR3 residues: CASSLLSRGQGAGEQYF. As DNA, the CDR3 is TGTGCCAGCAGTTTATTAAGTCGAGGACAGGGGGCTGGTGAGCAGTACTTC.

J is TRBJ1-2 and V is TRBV9; D is possibly TRBD1 (6 bases). CDR1 and CDR2 from the germline V gene are SGDLS and YYNGEE. The CDR3 contains 15 residues. V lost 3 bases, J lost 2 bases, and 14 bases lay in between. Written as DNA, the CDR3 is TGTGCCAGCAGCGCACCGGGACACATGAACTATGGCTACACCTTC. It specifies CASSAPGHMNYGYTF. Drawing the rest from reference TRBV9 and TRBJ1-2, the complete variable domain is DSGVTQTPKHLITATGQRVTLRCSPRSGDLSVYWYQQSLDQGLQFLIQYYNGEERAKGNILERFSAQQFPDLHSELNLSSLELGDSALYFCASSAPGHMNYGYTFGSGTRLTVV.